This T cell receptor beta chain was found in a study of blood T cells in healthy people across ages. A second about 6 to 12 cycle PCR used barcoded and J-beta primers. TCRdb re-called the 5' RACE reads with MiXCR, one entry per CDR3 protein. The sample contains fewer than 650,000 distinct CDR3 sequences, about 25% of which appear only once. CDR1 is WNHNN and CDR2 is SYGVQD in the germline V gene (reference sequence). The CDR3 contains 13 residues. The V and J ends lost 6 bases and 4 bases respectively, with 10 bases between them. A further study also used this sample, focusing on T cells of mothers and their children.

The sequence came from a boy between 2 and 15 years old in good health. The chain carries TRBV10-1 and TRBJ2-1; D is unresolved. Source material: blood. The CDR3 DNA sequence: TGCGCCAGCAGGGCCGACGGATACAATGAGCAGTTCTTC. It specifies CASRADGYNEQFF.